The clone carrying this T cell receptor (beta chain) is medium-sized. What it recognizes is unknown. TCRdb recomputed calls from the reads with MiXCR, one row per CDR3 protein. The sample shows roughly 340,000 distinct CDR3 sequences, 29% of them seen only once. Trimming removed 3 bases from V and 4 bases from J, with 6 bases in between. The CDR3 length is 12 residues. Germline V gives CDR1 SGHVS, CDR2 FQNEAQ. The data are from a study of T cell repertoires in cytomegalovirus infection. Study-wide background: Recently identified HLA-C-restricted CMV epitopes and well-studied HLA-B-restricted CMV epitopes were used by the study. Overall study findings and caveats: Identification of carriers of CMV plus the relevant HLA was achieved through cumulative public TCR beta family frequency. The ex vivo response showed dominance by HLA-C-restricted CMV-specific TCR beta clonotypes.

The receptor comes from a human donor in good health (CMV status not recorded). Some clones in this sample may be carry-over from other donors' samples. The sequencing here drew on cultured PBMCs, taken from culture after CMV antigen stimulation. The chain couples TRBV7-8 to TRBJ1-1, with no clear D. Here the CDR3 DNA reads TGTGCCAGCAGCTTTGATGTCACTGAAGCTTTCTTT. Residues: CASSFDVTEAFF.